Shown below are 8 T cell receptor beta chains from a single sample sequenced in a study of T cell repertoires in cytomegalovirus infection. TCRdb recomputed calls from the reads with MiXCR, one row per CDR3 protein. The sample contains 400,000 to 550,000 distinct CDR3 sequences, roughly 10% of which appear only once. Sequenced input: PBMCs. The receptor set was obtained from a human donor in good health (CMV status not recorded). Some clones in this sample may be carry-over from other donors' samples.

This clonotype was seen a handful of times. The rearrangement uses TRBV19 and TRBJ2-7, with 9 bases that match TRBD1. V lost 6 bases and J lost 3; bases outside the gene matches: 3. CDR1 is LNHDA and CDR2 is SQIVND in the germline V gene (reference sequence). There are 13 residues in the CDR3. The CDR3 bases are TGTGCCAGTAGAGGGACAGGGATCTACGAGCAGTACTTC. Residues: CASRGTGIYEQYF.

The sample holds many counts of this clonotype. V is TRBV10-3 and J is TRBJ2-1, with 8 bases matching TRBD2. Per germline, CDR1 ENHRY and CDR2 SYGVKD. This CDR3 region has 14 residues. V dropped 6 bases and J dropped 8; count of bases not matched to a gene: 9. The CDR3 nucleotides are TGTGCCATCAGCCAAGCCGGGACTAGGGATGAGCAGTTCTTC. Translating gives CAISQAGTRDEQFF.

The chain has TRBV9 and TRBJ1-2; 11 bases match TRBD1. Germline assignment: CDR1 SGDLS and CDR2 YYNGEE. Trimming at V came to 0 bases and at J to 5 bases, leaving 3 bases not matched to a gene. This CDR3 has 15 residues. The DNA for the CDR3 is TGTGCCAGCAGCGTAGGAGGACAGGGGGCATATGGCTACACCTTC. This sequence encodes CASSVGGQGAYGYTF.

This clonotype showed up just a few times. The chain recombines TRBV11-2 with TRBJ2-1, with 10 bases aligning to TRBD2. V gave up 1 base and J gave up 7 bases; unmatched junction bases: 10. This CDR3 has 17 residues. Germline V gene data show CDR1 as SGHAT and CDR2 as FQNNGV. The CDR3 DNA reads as TGTGCCAGCAGCTTAGGACCCCTAGCGGGAGTACTTAATGAGCAGTTCTTC. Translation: CASSLGPLAGVLNEQFF.

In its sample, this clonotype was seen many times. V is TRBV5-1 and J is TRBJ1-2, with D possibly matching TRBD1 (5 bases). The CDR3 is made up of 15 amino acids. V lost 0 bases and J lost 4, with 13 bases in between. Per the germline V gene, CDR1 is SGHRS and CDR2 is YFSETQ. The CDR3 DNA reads TGCGCCAGCAGCTTGGCACGGGGGGTTTCCTATGGCTACACCTTC. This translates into CASSLARGVSYGYTF.

Here the CDR3 DNA reads TGTGCCAGCAGGGGGCACGGTCTAGAGGAGCAGTACTTC. It translates to CASRGHGLEEQYF. The chain carries TRBV2 and TRBJ2-7, with D tentatively TRBD1 (5 bases). Germline V gives CDR1 SNHLY, CDR2 FYNNEI. The V end was cut by 6 bases, the J end by 7 bases, with 16 bases between. This CDR3 has 13 residues.

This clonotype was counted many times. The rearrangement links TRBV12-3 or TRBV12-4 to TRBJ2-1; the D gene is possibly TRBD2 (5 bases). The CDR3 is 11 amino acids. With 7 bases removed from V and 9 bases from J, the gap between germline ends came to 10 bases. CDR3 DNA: TGTGCCAGCACTCTAGGAGGTGAGCAGTTCTTC. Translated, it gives CASTLGGEQFF.

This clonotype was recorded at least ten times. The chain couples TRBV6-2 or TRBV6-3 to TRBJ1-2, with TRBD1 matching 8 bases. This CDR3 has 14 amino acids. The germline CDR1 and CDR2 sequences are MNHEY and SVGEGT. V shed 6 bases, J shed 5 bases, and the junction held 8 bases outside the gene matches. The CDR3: CASSRPRTGYGYTF. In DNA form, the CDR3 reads TGTGCCAGCAGCAGACCCAGGACAGGGTATGGCTACACCTTC.